Following are 8 T cell receptor beta chains from one sample sequenced in a study of cytomegalovirus exposure and HLA in healthy donors. Assay: immunoSEQ multiplex PCR; the TCRdb copy retains only in-frame clones and omits some. The top ten clones hold roughly 1.9% of a sample with roughly 84,000 clones, just over 90% of them seen once. Specimen: PBMCs. These receptors came from a man younger than 45 in good health and CMV-seronegative.

Written as DNA, the CDR3 is TGTGCCAGCAGTGAAGGGGCAGATATTAAACTGTTTTTT. Its translation is CASSEGADIKLFF. The genes are TRBV6-1 and TRBJ1-4; the D is unclear. CDR1 and CDR2 from the germline V gene are MNHNS and SASEGT. This CDR3 has 13 residues. The ends were cut back, 1 base at V and 11 bases at J, with 11 bases in the middle.

This clone was counted once. V usage is TRBV27 and J usage is TRBJ1-3; D ambiguous. The V gene lost 6 bases and the J gene lost 3 bases, with 18 bases spanning the gap. The germline V gene has CDR1 MNHEY and CDR2 SMNVEV (reference sequence). The CDR3 extends over 16 amino acids. The CDR3 region is CASSPMAPRFGNTIYF. For the CDR3, the DNA is TGTGCCAGCAGCCCGATGGCCCCGAGGTTTGGAAACACCATATATTTT.

This rearrangement joins TRBV21-1 to TRBJ2-7; TRBD2, the table's D call, was not compared with the DNA. TRBV21-1 is marked as a pseudogene. This CDR3 region has 17 residues. The CDR3 sequence: CATFTRPGLDGEYEQYF. CDR3 nucleotide sequence: TGTGCCACCTTCACCCGGCCCGGGCTAGACGGGGAGTACGAGCAGTACTTC.

The J gene is TRBJ1-1, the V gene TRBV4-1; D ambiguous. This CDR3 region has 13 residues. Germline CDR1 and CDR2: MGHRA and YSYEKL. V lost 5 bases, J lost 0 bases, and 7 bases lay in between. The CDR3 DNA sequence: TGCGCCAGCAGCGGGCAGATGAACACTGAAGCTTTCTTT. Translation: CASSGQMNTEAFF.

The V call is TRBV4-1, the J call TRBJ2-7; D is possibly TRBD2 (5 bases). This CDR3 is built from 15 residues. CDR1 is MGHRA and CDR2 is YSYEKL in the germline V gene. V lost 2 bases to trimming and J lost 4 bases, with 15 bases between them. Here the CDR3 reads CASSQSNLAQYEQYF. The CDR3, as DNA: TGCGCCAGCAGCCAAAGCAATCTAGCTCAGTACGAGCAGTACTTC.

The rearrangement uses TRBV10-1 and TRBJ2-2; D perhaps matches TRBD2 (5 bases). Germline CDR1 reads WNHNN; CDR2 reads SYGVQD (reference sequence). The ends were cut back, 6 bases at V and 4 bases at J, with 6 bases in the middle. The CDR3 is made up of 12 amino acids. CDR3 bases: TGCGCCAGCAGGAGCGGCACCGGGGAGCTGTTTTTT. It translates to CASRSGTGELFF.

V usage is TRBV27 and J usage is TRBJ1-1, with TRBD1 identical over 7 bases. Germline V gene lookup returns CDR1 MNHEY and CDR2 SMNVEV (reference sequence). There are 14 residues in the CDR3. Trimming at V came to 3 bases and at J to 5 bases, leaving 6 bases not matched to a gene. The CDR3 loop reads CASSFRGRGTEAFF. The CDR3 DNA is TGTGCCAGCAGTTTTAGGGGGCGAGGTACTGAAGCTTTCTTT.

The chain's CDR3 is CASSFSTGSGNTIYF. CDR3 in DNA: TGTGCCAGCAGCTTTTCGACGGGCTCTGGAAACACCATATATTTT. V usage is TRBV7-2 and J usage is TRBJ1-3; no definite D call. The CDR3 is 15 amino acids. The germline V gene has CDR1 SGHTA and CDR2 FQGNSA. V was shortened by 3 bases and J by 0 bases, with 9 bases between the two germline ends.